Given below is one T cell receptor (beta chain) in context. Its antigen remains unknown. The PCR ran on 60 Vbeta and 13 Jbeta primers. Sequencing used immunoSEQ multiplex PCR; TCRdb keeps in-frame clones, though not all of them. The sample shows under 130,000 clones, around 79% of them seen only once. Germline V CDR1 and CDR2: MNHEY, SVGAGI. The CDR3 totals 14 residues. The V end lost 6 bases, the J end lost 3 bases, and 12 bases lay between the germline ends. Donors consisted of healthy bone marrow donors. The data were obtained in a study of cytomegalovirus exposure and HLA in healthy donors. The study, taken as a whole, reports: An analysis was carried out later, and it reportedly showed fewer N-insertions in an Asian-associated ancestry cluster than the approximately 660-donor mean.

This clonotype originated in a woman aged 40 to 49 in good health and CMV-seronegative. Sequenced input: PBMCs. This chain links TRBV6-5 with TRBJ2-1; D is possibly TRBD1 (5 bases). CDR3 protein: CASRGLSLYNEQFF. The CDR3, as DNA: TGTGCCAGCAGGGGGCTAAGCCTCTACAATGAGCAGTTCTTC.